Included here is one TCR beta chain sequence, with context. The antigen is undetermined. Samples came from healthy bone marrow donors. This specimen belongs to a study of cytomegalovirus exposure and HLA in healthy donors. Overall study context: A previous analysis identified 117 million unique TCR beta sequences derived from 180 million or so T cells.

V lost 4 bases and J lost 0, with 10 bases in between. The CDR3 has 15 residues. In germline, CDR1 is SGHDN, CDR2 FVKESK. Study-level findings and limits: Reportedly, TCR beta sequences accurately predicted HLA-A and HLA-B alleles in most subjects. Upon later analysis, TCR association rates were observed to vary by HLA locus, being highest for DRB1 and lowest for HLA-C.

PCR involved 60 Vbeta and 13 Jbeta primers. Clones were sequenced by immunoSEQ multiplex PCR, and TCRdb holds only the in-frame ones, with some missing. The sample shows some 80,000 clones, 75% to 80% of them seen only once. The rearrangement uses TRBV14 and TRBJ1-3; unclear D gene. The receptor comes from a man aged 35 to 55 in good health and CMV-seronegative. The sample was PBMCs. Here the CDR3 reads CASSRQANSGNTIYF. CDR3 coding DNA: TGTGCCAGCAGCCGGCAGGCCAACTCTGGAAACACCATATATTTT. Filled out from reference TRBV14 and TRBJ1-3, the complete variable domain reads EAGVTQFPSHSVIEKGQTVTLRCDPISGHDNLYWYRRVMGKEIKFLLHFVKESKQDESGMPNNRFLAERTGGTYSTLKVQPAELEDSGVYFCASSRQANSGNTIYFGEGSWLTVV.